The rows below give T cell receptor beta chains drawn from one sample of a study of cytomegalovirus exposure and HLA in healthy donors. TCRdb's copy holds only in-frame clones and misses some; the assay was immunoSEQ multiplex PCR. The repertoire holds about 130,000 clones, with over 60% as singletons. The sequenced sample consisted of PBMCs. The origin of the receptors is a male donor in good health and CMV-seropositive. Each CDR3 is given with its conserved first and last residue. Each record gives: J gene, V gene, clone size, D gene, CDR3 protein, CDR3 DNA. The D gene is left open where the match is weak. Clone size is stated in some rows and not others, as once, few, many or a class when expanded.

TRBJ1-6	TRBV13	.	TRBD1	CASSSGQLPANSPLHF	TGTGCCAGCAGCTCGGGACAGCTCCCGGCTAATTCACCCCTCCACTTT
TRBJ1-5	TRBV6-1	.	TRBD1	CASSEPGQGTGPQHF	TGTGCCAGCAGTGAACCGGGACAGGGGACTGGGCCCCAGCATTTT
TRBJ1-3	TRBV6-1	.	TRBD1	CASSETGRGNTIYF	TGTGCCAGCAGTGAGACAGGGCGTGGAAACACCATATATTTT
TRBJ2-1	TRBV5-6	few	TRBD2	CASSGMTGTSGKKQFF	TGTGCCAGCAGCGGGATGACCGGGACTAGCGGGAAGAAGCAGTTCTTC
TRBJ2-1	TRBV2	.	TRBD2	CASSGMGLAGGGQFF	TGTGCCAGCAGTGGGATGGGACTAGCGGGAGGAGGGCAGTTCTTC
TRBJ2-2	TRBV7-3	.	.	CASSPHQAGELFF	TGTGCCAGCAGCCCCCATCAGGCCGGGGAGCTGTTTTTT
TRBJ1-4	TRBV10-3	.	.	CAISGTENEKLFF	TGTGCCATCAGTGGGACAGAGAATGAAAAACTGTTTTTT
TRBJ2-5	TRBV15	.	TRBD2	CATSRGASGREETQYF	TGTGCCACCAGCAGAGGAGCTAGCGGGAGGGAAGAGACCCAGTACTTC
TRBJ2-5	TRBV5-4	.	TRBD2	CASSFSLAGDLETQYF	TGTGCCAGCAGCTTCTCACTAGCGGGAGATTTAGAGACCCAGTACTTC
TRBJ2-7	TRBV6-1	.	TRBD2	CASSLSGGGPYEQYF	TGTGCCAGCAGTCTTAGCGGGGGGGGACCCTACGAGCAGTACTTC
TRBJ2-3	TRBV27	.	.	CASSLQDRTDTQYF	TGTGCCAGCAGTCTACAGGACCGCACAGATACGCAGTATTTT
TRBJ2-3	TRBV7-9	.	TRBD2	CSSSLAATSGWMRADTQYF	TGTTCCAGCAGCTTAGCGGCGACTAGCGGTTGGATGCGGGCAGATACGCAGTATTTT
TRBJ2-1	TRBV14	.	TRBD2	CASSQVKGLAGAVEQFF	TGTGCCAGCAGCCAAGTTAAGGGACTAGCGGGAGCTGTTGAGCAGTTCTTC
TRBJ1-2	TRBV6-6	.	.	CASSEGPRSYGYTF	TGTGCCAGCAGTGAGGGTCCTAGAAGCTATGGCTACACCTTC
TRBJ2-7	TRBV5-1	once	TRBD2	CASSPRTSGGEQYF	TGCGCCAGCAGCCCGAGGACTAGCGGGGGCGAGCAGTACTTC
TRBJ1-5	TRBV5-4	.	TRBD1	CASSLQGASNQPQHF	TGTGCCAGCAGCTTACAGGGGGCGAGCAATCAGCCCCAGCATTTT
TRBJ2-5	TRBV5-1	.	TRBD2	CASSLGGGSQETQYF	TGCGCCAGCAGCTTGGGGGGGGGATCTCAAGAGACCCAGTACTTC
TRBJ1-4	TRBV11-2	.	.	CASSIRGGDEKLFF	TGTGCCAGCAGCATTAGGGGGGGGGATGAAAAACTGTTTTTT
TRBJ1-1	TRBV5-5	.	.	CASSFIRGRDEAFF	TGTGCCAGCAGCTTTATAAGGGGTAGAGATGAAGCTTTCTTT
TRBJ1-4	TRBV27	.	TRBD1	CASSKRQGEKLFF	TGTGCCAGCAGTAAGAGACAGGGTGAAAAACTGTTTTTT
TRBJ2-7	TRBV6-5	.	.	CASSYRGNYEQYF	TGTGCCAGCAGTTACAGGGGGAACTACGAGCAGTACTTC
TRBJ1-1	TRBV11-3	.	TRBD1	CASSSRTGENTEAFF	TGTGCCAGCAGCTCGAGGACAGGAGAGAACACTGAAGCTTTCTTT
TRBJ2-1	TRBV9	.	TRBD1	CASSTGESSYNEQLF	TGTGCCAGCAGCACAGGGGAAAGCTCCTACAATGAGCAGCTCTTC
TRBJ2-7	TRBV2	.	TRBD1	CASSAEGQGAYEQYF	TGTGCCAGCAGCGCCGAGGGCCAGGGGGCTTACGAGCAGTACTTC
TRBJ2-1	TRBV6-4	.	TRBD2	CASAPGTSGGNEQFF	TGTGCCAGCGCTCCCGGGACTAGCGGGGGGAATGAGCAGTTCTTC
TRBJ2-1	TRBV2	.	TRBD1	CASDRAANEQFF	TGTGCCAGCGACAGGGCCGCCAATGAGCAGTTCTTC
TRBJ2-7	TRBV27	.	.	CASSYRDNSYEQYF	TGTGCCAGCAGTTATAGGGACAACTCCTACGAGCAGTACTTC
TRBJ2-2	TRBV7-6	.	.	CASSQGYTGELFF	TGTGCCAGCAGCCAGGGCTACACCGGGGAGCTGTTTTTT
TRBJ2-1	TRBV6-5	.	.	CASSYSRGAKQFF	TGTGCCAGCAGTTACTCCCGGGGGGCTAAGCAGTTCTTC
TRBJ2-7	TRBV4-1	.	.	CASSQEEWREQYF	TGCGCCAGCAGCCAAGAGGAATGGCGGGAGCAGTACTTC
TRBJ2-5	TRBV11-3	few	TRBD2	CAGSRGDQETQYF	TGTGCCGGCAGCCGGGGGGATCAAGAGACCCAGTACTTC
TRBJ2-5	TRBV5-1	.	TRBD2	CASSLAGVSGGEETQYF	TGCGCCAGCAGCTTGGCCGGGGTTAGCGGGGGTGAAGAGACCCAGTACTTC
TRBJ1-1	TRBV7-2	.	TRBD1	CASSLSGTVNTEAFF	TGTGCCAGCAGCTTATCCGGGACAGTGAACACTGAAGCTTTCTTT
TRBJ2-6	TRBV10-3	.	.	CAISVGRGAGANGLTF	TGTGCCATCAGTGTAGGGCGGGGCGCTGGGGCCAACGGCCTGACTTTC
TRBJ1-1	TRBV2	.	.	CASNGLGANTEAFF	TGTGCCAGCAACGGACTAGGGGCGAACACTGAAGCTTTCTTT
TRBJ2-3	TRBV10-1	.	.	CASSENGSRHTQYF	TGCGCCAGCAGTGAGAACGGGAGCAGGCATACGCAGTATTTT
TRBJ2-7	TRBV27	.	TRBD2	CASSPPGTRWEQYF	TGTGCCAGCAGTCCTCCCGGGACTAGGTGGGAGCAGTACTTC
TRBJ2-1	TRBV6-5	.	TRBD2	CASSAAGAQFF	TGTGCCAGCAGTGCAGCGGGAGCGCAGTTCTTC
TRBJ2-5	TRBV5-1	.	.	CASSLALGLAETQYF	TGCGCCAGCAGCTTGGCACTAGGGTTGGCAGAGACCCAGTACTTC
TRBJ1-1	TRBV7-2	.	.	CASRLSGVLNTEAFF	TGTGCCAGCAGATTATCCGGGGTGTTGAACACTGAAGCTTTCTTT
TRBJ2-3	TRBV28	.	.	CASSLRGRALGDTQYF	TGTGCCAGCAGTTTAAGGGGGAGGGCCCTCGGAGATACGCAGTATTTT
TRBJ2-1	TRBV5-5	.	.	CASSLYWGRNEQFF	TGTGCCAGCAGCTTGTATTGGGGGAGGAATGAGCAGTTCTTC
TRBJ1-2	TRBV19	.	.	CASSIGGTDNYGYTF	TGTGCCAGTAGTATTGGGGGGACCGATAACTATGGCTACACCTTC
TRBJ2-4	TRBV19	.	.	CASSMGRNLGDIQYF	TGTGCCAGTAGTATGGGGCGAAACCTCGGAGACATTCAGTACTTC
TRBJ2-7	TRBV10-3	.	.	CAISGSDRSYEQYF	TGTGCCATCAGTGGATCCGACAGGAGCTACGAGCAGTACTTC
TRBJ2-3	TRBV28	.	TRBD2	CASSLWLAGYTDTQYF	TGTGCCAGCAGTTTATGGCTAGCGGGCTACACAGATACGCAGTATTTT